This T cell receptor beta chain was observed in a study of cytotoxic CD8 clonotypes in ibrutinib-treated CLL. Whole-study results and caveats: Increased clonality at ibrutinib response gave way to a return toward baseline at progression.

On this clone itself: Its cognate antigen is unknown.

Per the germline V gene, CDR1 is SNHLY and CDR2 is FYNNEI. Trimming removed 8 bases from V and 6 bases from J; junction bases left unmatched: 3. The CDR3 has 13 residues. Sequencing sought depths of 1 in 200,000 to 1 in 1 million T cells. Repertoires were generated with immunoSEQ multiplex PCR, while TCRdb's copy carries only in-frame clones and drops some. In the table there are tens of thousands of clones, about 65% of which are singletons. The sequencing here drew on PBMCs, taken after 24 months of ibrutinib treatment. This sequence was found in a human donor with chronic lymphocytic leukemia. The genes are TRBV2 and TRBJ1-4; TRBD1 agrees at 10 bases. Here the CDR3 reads CASDRGRDEKLFF. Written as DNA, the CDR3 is TGTGCCAGCGACAGGGGGCGCGATGAAAAACTGTTTTTT.